This TCR beta chain was sequenced in a study of blood T cell repertoires in COVID-19. About the research overall: Sample material is recorded as cDNA or gDNA derived from T cells, B-cell-depleted T cells, or PBMCs.

Germline V gives CDR1 LNHDA, CDR2 SQIVND (reference sequence). There are 15 residues in the CDR3. Trimming took 3 bases from V and 0 from J, leaving 6 bases between them. Profiled with immunoSEQ multiplex PCR; TCRdb holds only in-frame clones, not every one. The sample has over 100,000 clones; about 80% are singletons. The chain combines TRBV19 with TRBJ2-6; D ambiguous. Sequenced: peripheral blood. The receptor's source is a woman at least 80 years old with acute or convalescent COVID-19. This chain's CDR3 is CASSMAGSGANVLTF. The DNA of the CDR3 is TGTGCCAGTAGTATGGCAGGCTCTGGGGCCAACGTCCTGACTTTC.